This entry lists 10 T cell receptor beta chains sequenced from one sample in a study of T cell changes during pregnancy in multiple sclerosis (dated by TCRdb to about 2019). The protocol used for the library was the immunoSEQ multiplex PCR assay. The clones in this table, taken by TCRdb from immuneACCESS, are in-frame only. Not every clone is retained; where verified, under half of the shortfall comes from an unresolved V gene, and the cause of the rest is unknown. Recorded for this sample are tens of thousands of clones; around 91% of them occurred a single time. Jointly, the top ten make up roughly 6.1% of the sample. The specimen was CD8+ T cells from peripheral blood mononuclear cells, collected in the second trimester of pregnancy. The source of these receptors is a female donor with multiple sclerosis, enrolled in a pregnancy study.

This chain connects TRBV4-2 to TRBJ1-1; possible D gene TRBD1, 5 bases. Trimming removed 0 bases at V and 7 bases at J, with 21 bases between. Germline V gene lookup returns CDR1 LGHNA and CDR2 YNFKEQ. The CDR3 has 17 residues. In DNA form, the CDR3 reads TGTGCCAGCAGCCAAGACCCTTCTTTCGGCGGGGCAGATGAAGCTTTCTTT. Amino acid sequence: CASSQDPSFGGADEAFF.

The genes are TRBV7-8 and TRBJ2-2; D is perhaps TRBD2 (6 bases). The germline V gene has CDR1 SGHVS and CDR2 FQNEAQ. The CDR3 is 17 amino acids. V lost 2 bases and J lost 4, with 17 bases in between. The CDR3 nucleotides read TGTGCCAGCAGCTTACCGGGTAGCGGAGGGGTCACCGGGGAGCTGTTTTTT. Translated, it gives CASSLPGSGGVTGELFF. The whole variable domain, remainder taken from reference TRBV7-8 and TRBJ2-2, is GAGVSQSPRYKVAKRGQDVALRCDPISGHVSLFWYQQALGQGPEFLTYFQNEAQLDKSGLPSDRFFAERPEGSVSTLKIQRTQQEDSAVYLCASSLPGSGGVTGELFFGEGSRLTVL.

The count of this clone is one. The chain links TRBV6-5 to TRBJ1-1; tentatively, D is TRBD1 (6 bases). V was clipped by 6 bases and J by 10 bases, with 15 bases between them. From germline, CDR1 is MNHEY and CDR2 SVGAGI. This CDR3 region has 12 residues. The DNA of the CDR3 is TGTGCCAGCAGCCAGAGGGGACACCGAGCTTTCTTT. It encodes CASSQRGHRAFF.

The chain recombines TRBV27 with TRBJ2-7; 7 bases are a match to TRBD2. This CDR3 is 14 amino acids long. Germline V lookup: CDR1 MNHEY, CDR2 SMNVEV (reference sequence). V was clipped by 6 bases and J by 5 bases; unmatched bases: 10. This chain's CDR3 is CASSPDPGGHEQYF. In nucleotides, the CDR3 is TGTGCCAGCAGCCCCGACCCGGGAGGCCACGAGCAGTACTTC.

V is TRBV19 and J is TRBJ2-2, with 8 bases fitting TRBD1. V lost 3 bases to trimming and J lost 3 bases; unmatched junction nucleotides: 6. The CDR3 sequence is 16 residues long. CDR1 is LNHDA and CDR2 is SQIVND in the germline V gene (reference sequence). The chain's CDR3 is CASSMPGTGYTGELFF. In DNA form, the CDR3 reads TGTGCCAGTAGTATGCCCGGGACAGGATACACCGGGGAGCTGTTTTTT.

V usage is TRBV27 and J usage is TRBJ2-7; 9 bases line up with TRBD1. From germline, CDR1 is MNHEY and CDR2 SMNVEV (reference sequence). The CDR3 extends over 14 amino acids. V shed 7 bases and J 5 bases; nucleotides not matched to a gene: 9. CDR3 coding DNA: TGTGCCAGCATCTCTCCGGGACAGGGACACGAGCAGTACTTC. Amino acids: CASISPGQGHEQYF.

V usage is TRBV30 and J usage is TRBJ2-5; 11 bases fit TRBD2. Germline V gives CDR1 GTSNPN, CDR2 SVGIG (reference sequence). With V trimmed by 3 bases and J by 10 bases, 4 bases remained unmatched. CDR3 size: 12 residues. CDR3 sequence reads: CAWRLAGDHQYF. In DNA form, the CDR3 reads TGTGCCTGGAGACTAGCGGGGGACCACCAGTACTTC.

This CDR3 is CASSLSPFSTGERTDTQYF. DNA of the CDR3: TGTGCCAGCAGCTTATCCCCGTTCAGTACGGGGGAACGCACAGATACGCAGTATTTT. V gene TRBV7-2 combines with J gene TRBJ2-3, with a weak D call TRBD2 (6 bases). V gave up 2 bases and J gave up 1 base, with 22 bases separating them. Germline CDR1 is SGHTA and CDR2 is FQGNSA. This CDR3 has 19 amino acids.

The gene calls are TRBV6-5 and TRBJ1-2; a possible D gene is TRBD1 (5 bases). The V end was cut by 6 bases, the J end by 8 bases, with 13 bases between. Germline lookup yields CDR1 MNHEY and CDR2 SVGAGI. The CDR3 loop spans 12 amino acids. CDR3 sequence (DNA): TGTGCCAGCAGCCCCCTATGGGGCGGCTACACCTTC. Protein sequence: CASSPLWGGYTF.

The gene calls are TRBV4-3 and TRBJ2-7; TRBD1 agrees at 9 bases. CDR1 is LGHNA and CDR2 is YSLEER in the germline V gene. The CDR3 runs 16 residues. V lost 3 bases to trimming and J lost 6 bases; unmatched junction nucleotides: 12. The CDR3: CASSQDPGQGNREQYF. Here the CDR3 DNA reads TGCGCCAGCAGCCAGGATCCGGGACAGGGAAATCGCGAGCAGTACTTC.